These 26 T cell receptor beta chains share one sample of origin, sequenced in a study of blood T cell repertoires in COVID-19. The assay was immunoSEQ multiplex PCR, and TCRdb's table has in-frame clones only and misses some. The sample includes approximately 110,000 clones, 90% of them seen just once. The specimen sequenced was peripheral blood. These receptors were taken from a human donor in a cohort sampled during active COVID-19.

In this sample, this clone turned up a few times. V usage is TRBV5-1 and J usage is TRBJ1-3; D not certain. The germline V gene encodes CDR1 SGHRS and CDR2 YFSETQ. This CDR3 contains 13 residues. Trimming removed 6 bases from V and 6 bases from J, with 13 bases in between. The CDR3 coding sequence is TGCGCCAGCACGGACGGGGTGACAAACACCATATATTTT. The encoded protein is CASTDGVTNTIYF.

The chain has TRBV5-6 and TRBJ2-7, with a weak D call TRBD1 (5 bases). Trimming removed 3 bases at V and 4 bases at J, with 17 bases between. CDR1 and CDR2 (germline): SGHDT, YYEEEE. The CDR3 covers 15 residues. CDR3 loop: CASSWGKGVVYEQYF. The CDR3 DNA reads TGTGCCAGCAGCTGGGGAAAAGGGGTCGTGTACGAGCAGTACTTC.

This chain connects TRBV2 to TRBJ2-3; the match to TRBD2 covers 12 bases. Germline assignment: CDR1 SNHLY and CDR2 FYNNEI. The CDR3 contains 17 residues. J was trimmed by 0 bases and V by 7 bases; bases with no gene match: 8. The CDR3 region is CASKRWTSGASTDTQYF. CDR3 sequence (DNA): TGTGCCAGCAAGCGCTGGACTAGCGGGGCGAGCACAGATACGCAGTATTTT.

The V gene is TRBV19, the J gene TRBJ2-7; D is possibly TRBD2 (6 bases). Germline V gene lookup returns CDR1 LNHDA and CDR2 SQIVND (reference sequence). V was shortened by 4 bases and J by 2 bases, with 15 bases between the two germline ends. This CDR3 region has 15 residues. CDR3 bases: TGTGCCAGTAGTACCCGAGGAGGGTGGGCCTACGAGCAGTACTTC. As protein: CASSTRGGWAYEQYF. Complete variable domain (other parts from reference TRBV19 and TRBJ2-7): DGGITQSPKYLFRKEGQNVTLSCEQNLNHDAMYWYRQDPGQGLRLIYYSQIVNDFQKGDIAEGYSVSREKKESFPLTVTSAQKNPTAFYLCASSTRGGWAYEQYFGPGTRLTVT.

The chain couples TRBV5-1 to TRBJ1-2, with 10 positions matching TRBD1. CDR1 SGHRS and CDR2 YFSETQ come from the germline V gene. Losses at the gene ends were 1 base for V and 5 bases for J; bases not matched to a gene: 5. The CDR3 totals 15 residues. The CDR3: CASSLWTGGGYGYTF. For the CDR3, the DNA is TGCGCCAGCAGCTTGTGGACAGGGGGAGGGTATGGCTACACCTTC.

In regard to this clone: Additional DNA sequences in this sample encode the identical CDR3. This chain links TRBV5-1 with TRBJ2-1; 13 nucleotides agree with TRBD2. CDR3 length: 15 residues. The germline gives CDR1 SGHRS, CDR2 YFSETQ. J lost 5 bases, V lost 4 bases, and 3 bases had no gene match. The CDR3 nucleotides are TGCGCCAGCAGCCCAGGACTAGCGGGGGACAATGAGCAGTTCTTC. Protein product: CASSPGLAGDNEQFF.

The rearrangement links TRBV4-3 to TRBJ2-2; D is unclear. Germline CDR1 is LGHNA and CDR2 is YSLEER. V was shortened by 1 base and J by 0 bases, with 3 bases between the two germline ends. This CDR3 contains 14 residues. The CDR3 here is CASSQAANTGELFF. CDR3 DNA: TGCGCCAGCAGCCAAGCTGCGAACACCGGGGAGCTGTTTTTT.

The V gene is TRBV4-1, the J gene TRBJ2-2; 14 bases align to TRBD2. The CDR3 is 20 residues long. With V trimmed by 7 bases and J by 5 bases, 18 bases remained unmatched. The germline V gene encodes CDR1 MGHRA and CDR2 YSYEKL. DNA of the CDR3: TGCGCCAGCACGAAACTTCGACAGGGGACTAGCGGGAGAGGTACCGGGGAGCTGTTTTTT. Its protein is CASTKLRQGTSGRGTGELFF.

CDR3 region: CASRRSSTDTQYF. In DNA, the CDR3 is TGTGCCAGCAGACGGTCTAGCACAGATACGCAGTATTTT. The chain links TRBV9 to TRBJ2-3; D call uncertain. Germline V gene sequence: CDR1 SGDLS, CDR2 YYNGEE. The ends were cut back, 5 bases at V and 0 bases at J, with 7 bases in the middle. The CDR3 length is 13 residues.

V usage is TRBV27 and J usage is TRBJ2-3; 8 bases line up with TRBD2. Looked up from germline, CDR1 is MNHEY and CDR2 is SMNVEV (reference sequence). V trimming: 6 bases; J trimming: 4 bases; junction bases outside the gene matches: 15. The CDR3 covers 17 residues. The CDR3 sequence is CASSRITGTSFPDTQYF. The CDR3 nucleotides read TGTGCCAGCAGCCGAATTACCGGGACTAGTTTTCCAGATACGCAGTATTTT.

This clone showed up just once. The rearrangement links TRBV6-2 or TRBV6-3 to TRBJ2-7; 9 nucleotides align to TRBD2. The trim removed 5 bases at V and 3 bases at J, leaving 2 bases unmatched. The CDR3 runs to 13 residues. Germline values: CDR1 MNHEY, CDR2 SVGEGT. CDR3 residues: CASSTSGLYEQYF. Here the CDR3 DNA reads TGTGCCAGCAGTACTAGCGGGCTCTACGAGCAGTACTTC.

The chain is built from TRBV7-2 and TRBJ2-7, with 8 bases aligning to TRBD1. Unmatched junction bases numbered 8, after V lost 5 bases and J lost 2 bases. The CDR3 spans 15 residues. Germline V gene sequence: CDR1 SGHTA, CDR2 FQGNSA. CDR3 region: CASSLGQGATYEQYF. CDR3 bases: TGTGCCAGCAGCCTAGGACAGGGTGCCACCTACGAGCAGTACTTC.

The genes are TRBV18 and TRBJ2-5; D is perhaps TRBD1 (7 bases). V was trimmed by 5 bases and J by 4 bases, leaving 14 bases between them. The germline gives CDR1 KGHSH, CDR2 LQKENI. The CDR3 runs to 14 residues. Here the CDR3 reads CASSAGGTRETQYF. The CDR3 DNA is TGTGCCAGCTCAGCAGGGGGGACTCGAGAGACCCAGTACTTC.

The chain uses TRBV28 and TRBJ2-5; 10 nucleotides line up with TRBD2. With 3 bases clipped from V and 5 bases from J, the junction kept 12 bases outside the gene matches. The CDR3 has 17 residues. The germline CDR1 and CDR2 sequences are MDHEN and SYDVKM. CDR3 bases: TGTGCCAGCAGTTTGGAATGGACTAGCGGCGTGAGGGAGACCCAGTACTTC. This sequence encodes CASSLEWTSGVRETQYF.

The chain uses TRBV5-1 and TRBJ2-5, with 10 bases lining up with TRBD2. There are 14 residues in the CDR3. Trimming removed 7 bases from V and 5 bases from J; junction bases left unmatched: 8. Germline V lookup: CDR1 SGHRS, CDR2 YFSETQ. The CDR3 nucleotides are TGCGCCAGCGGAGCGGGAGGGCCTGGGGAGACCCAGTACTTC. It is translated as CASGAGGPGETQYF.

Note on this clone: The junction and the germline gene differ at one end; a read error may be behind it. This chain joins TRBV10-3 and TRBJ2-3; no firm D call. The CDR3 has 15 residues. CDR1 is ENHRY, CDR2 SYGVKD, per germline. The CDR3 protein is CAISGSSSPTNTQYF. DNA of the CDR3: TGTGCCATCAGTGGGTCCTCCTCCCCCACAAATACGCAGTATTTT.

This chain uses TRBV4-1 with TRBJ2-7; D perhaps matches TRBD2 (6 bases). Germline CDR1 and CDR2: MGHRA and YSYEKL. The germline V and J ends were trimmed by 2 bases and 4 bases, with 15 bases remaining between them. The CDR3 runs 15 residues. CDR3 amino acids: CASSQSRGILYEQYF. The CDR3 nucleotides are TGCGCCAGCAGCCAAAGTCGCGGGATATTATACGAGCAGTACTTC.

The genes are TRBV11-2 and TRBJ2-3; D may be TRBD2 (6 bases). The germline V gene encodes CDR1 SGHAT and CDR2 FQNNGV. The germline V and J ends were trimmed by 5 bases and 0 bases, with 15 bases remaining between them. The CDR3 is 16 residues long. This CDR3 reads CASSLRLGRSTDTQYF. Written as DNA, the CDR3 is TGTGCCAGCAGCCTCCGTCTGGGGAGGAGCACAGATACGCAGTATTTT.

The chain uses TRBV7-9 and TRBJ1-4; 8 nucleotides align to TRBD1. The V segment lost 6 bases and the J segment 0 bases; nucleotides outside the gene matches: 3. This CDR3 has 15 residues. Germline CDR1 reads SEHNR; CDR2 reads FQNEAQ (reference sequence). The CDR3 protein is CASRRTGSTNEKLFF. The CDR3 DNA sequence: TGTGCCAGCAGAAGGACAGGGTCAACTAATGAAAAACTGTTTTTT.

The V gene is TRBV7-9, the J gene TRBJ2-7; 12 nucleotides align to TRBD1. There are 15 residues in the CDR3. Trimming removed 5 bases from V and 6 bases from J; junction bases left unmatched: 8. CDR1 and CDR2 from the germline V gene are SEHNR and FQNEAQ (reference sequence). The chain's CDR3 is CASSQAGTGGGEQYF. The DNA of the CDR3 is TGTGCCAGCAGCCAAGCCGGGACAGGGGGCGGCGAGCAGTACTTC.

The CDR3 loop is CASSSALIFLGNTEAFF. In DNA form, the CDR3 reads TGTGCCAGCAGCTCCGCTTTGATTTTCCTCGGGAACACTGAAGCTTTCTTT. The chain employs TRBV5-6 and TRBJ1-1; D not resolved. The CDR3 contains 17 residues. V lost 3 bases, J lost 1 base, and 19 bases lay in between. The germline CDR1 and CDR2 sequences are SGHDT and YYEEEE.

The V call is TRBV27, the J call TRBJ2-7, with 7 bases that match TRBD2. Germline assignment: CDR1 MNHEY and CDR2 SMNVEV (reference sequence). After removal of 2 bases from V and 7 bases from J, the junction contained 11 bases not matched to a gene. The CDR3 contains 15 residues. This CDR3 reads CASSLSAGGRGEQYF. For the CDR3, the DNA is TGTGCCAGCAGTTTAAGCGCCGGCGGGAGAGGTGAGCAGTACTTC.

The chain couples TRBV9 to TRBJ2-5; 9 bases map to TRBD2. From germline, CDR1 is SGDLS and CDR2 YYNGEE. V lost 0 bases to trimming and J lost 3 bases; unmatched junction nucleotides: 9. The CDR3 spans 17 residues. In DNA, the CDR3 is TGTGCCAGCAGCGTAGGGGGGACTAGCCTTAGAAAAGAGACCCAGTACTTC. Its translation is CASSVGGTSLRKETQYF.

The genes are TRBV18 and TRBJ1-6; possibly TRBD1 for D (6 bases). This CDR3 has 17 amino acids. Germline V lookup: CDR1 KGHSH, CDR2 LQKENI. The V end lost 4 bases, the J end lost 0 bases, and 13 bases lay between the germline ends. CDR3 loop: CASSRNRASSYNSPLHF. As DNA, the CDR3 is TGTGCCAGCTCACGAAACAGGGCGAGCTCCTATAATTCACCCCTCCACTTT.

This chain's CDR3 is CASSLTGQAGELFF. CDR3 coding DNA: TGTGCCAGCAGCCTGACAGGGCAGGCCGGGGAGCTGTTTTTT. The rearrangement uses TRBV3-1 (or the pseudogene TRBV3-2) and TRBJ2-2; 7 positions match TRBD1. Unmatched junction bases numbered 5, after V lost 4 bases and J lost 6 bases. The CDR3 extends over 14 amino acids. Germline V lookup: CDR1 LGHDT, CDR2 YNNKEL (reference sequence).

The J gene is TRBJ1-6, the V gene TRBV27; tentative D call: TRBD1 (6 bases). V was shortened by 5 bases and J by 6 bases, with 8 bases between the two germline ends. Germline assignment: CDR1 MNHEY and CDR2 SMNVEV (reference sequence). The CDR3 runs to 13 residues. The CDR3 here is CASSGGLNSPLHF. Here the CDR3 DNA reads TGTGCCAGCAGTGGGGGCCTTAATTCACCCCTCCACTTT.